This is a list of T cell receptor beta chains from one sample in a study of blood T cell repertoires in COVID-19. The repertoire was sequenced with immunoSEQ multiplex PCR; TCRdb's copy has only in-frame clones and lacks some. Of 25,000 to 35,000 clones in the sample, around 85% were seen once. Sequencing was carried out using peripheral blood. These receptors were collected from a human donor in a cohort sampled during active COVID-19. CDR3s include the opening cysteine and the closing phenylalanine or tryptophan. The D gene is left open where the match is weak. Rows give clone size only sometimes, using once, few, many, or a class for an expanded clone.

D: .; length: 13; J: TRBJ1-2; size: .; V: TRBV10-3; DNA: TGTGCCATCAGTGCACCAGCTAACTATGGCTACACCTTC; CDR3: CAISAPANYGYTF
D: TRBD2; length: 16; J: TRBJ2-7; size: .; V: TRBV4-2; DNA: TGTGCCAGCAGCCAAGATCTTGCTAGCGGGATCTACGAGCAGTACTTC; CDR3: CASSQDLASGIYEQYF
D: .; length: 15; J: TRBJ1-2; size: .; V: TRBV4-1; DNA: TGCGCCAGCAGCCAAAAACCCCCCTATAACTATGGCTACACCTTC; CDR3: CASSQKPPYNYGYTF
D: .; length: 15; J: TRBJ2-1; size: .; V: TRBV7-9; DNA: TGTGCCAGCAGGGACATACAGGGAAACTACAATGAGCAGTTCTTC; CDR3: CASRDIQGNYNEQFF
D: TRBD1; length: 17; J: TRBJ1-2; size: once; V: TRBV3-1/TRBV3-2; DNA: TGTGCCAGCAGCCAAGATTTAGGGACAGAACTCCTTTATGGCTACACCTTC; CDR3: CASSQDLGTELLYGYTF
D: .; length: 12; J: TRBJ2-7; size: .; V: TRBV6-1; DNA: TGTGCCAGCAGTGAACTCCCCCAGGGGAGCTACTTC; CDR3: CASSELPQGSYF
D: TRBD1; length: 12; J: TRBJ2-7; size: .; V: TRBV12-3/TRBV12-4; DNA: TGTGCCAGCAGGGCACAGGGGATCGAGCAGTACTTC; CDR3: CASRAQGIEQYF
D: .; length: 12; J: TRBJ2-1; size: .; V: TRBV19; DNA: TGTGCCAGTGGGTGGGTTAGGGGTGAGCAGTTCTTC; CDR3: CASGWVRGEQFF
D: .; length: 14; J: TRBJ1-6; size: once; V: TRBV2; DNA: TGTGCCAGCAGATTGACAGGAGATAATTCACCCCTCCACTTT; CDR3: CASRLTGDNSPLHF
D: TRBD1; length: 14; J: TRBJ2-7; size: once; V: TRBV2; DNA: TGTGCCAGCAGTGAACAGGGGGTGCTCTACGAGCAGTACTTC; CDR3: CASSEQGVLYEQYF
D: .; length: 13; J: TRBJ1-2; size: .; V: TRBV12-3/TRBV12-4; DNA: TGTGCCAGCAGTTTTGGCAGGCTCTATGGCTACACCTTC; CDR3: CASSFGRLYGYTF
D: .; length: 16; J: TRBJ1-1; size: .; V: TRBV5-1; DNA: TGCGCCAGCAGCCTCCTCCGGAACAGGATAAACACTGAAGCTTTCTTT; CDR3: CASSLLRNRINTEAFF
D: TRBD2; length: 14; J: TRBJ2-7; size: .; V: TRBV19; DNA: TGTGCCAGTAGTAATAGCGGGCGATCCTACGAGCAGTACTTC; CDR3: CASSNSGRSYEQYF
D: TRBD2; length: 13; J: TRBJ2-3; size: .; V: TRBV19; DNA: TGTGCCAGTAGTCTGGGACTAGCCGATACGCAGTATTTT; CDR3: CASSLGLADTQYF
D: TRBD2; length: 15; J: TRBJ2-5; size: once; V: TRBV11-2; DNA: TGTGCCAGCAGCAAGGGGAGGGTTGGCCAAGAGACCCAGTACTTC; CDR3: CASSKGRVGQETQYF
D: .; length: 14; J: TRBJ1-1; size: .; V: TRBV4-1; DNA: TGCGCCAGCAGCCATCCAGCCGAGGGCACTGAAGCTTTCTTT; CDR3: CASSHPAEGTEAFF
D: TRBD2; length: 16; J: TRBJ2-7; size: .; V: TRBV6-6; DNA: TGTGCCAGCAGTTCAGGGACTAGCGGGGAGCCCTACGAGCAGTACTTC; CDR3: CASSSGTSGEPYEQYF
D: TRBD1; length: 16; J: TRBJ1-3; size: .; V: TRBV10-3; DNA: TGTGCCATCAGTGAGGGATCTACAGGGGATGGAAACACCATATATTTT; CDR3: CAISEGSTGDGNTIYF
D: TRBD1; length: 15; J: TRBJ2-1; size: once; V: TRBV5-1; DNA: TGCGCCAGCAGCCTAGGACAGGGGGCTGCGAATGAGCAGTTCTTC; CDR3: CASSLGQGAANEQFF
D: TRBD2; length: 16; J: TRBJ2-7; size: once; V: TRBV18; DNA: TGTGCCAGCTCATCAGAGACTAGCGGGAGGCCATACGAGCAGTACTTC; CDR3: CASSSETSGRPYEQYF
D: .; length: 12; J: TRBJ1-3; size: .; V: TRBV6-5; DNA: TGTGCCAGCAGGGCCGGGAGGGGCACCATATATTTT; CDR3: CASRAGRGTIYF
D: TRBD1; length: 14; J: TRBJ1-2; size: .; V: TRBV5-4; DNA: TGTGCCAGCAGCTTCACAGGGGTTTTGGCTGGCTACACCTTC; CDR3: CASSFTGVLAGYTF
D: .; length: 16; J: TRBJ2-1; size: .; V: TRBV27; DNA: TGTGCCAGCAGTTCTAGCGACAGATTAAGCTACAATGAGCAGTTCTTC; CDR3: CASSSSDRLSYNEQFF
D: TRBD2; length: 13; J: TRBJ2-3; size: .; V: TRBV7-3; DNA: TGTGCCAGCAGCTCAGCGGGGAGAAATACGCAGTATTTT; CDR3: CASSSAGRNTQYF
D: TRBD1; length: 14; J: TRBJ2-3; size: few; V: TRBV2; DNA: TGTGCCAGCAGGGTCAGGGGGCTGGCAGATACGCAGTATTTT; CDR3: CASRVRGLADTQYF
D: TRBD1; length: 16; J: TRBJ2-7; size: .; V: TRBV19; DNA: TGTGCCAGTAGTATTTATACAGGGGGAGTCTCCTACGAGCAGTACTTC; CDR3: CASSIYTGGVSYEQYF
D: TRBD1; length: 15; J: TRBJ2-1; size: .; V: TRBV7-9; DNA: TGTGCCAGCAGTAATTATGGGACAGGGGATTTGGAGCAGTTCTTC; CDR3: CASSNYGTGDLEQFF
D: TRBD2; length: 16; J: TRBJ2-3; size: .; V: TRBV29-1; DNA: TGCAGCGTTGAAAAGGGAAGCGGGAGCATAGCAGATACGCAGTATTTT; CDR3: CSVEKGSGSIADTQYF
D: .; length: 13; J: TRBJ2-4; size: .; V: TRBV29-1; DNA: TGCAGCGTTGTCGGGTCGAGCAAAAACATTCAGTACTTC; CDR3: CSVVGSSKNIQYF
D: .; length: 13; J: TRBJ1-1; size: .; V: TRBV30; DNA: TGTGCCTGGGCCCTGGGGGGGAACACTGAAGCTTTCTTT; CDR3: CAWALGGNTEAFF
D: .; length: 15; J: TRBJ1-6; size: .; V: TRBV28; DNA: TGTGCCAGCTCCACTGGAGGTCGTGGGGATTCACCCCTCCACTTT; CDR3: CASSTGGRGDSPLHF
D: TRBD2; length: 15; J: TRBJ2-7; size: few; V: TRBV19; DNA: TGTGCCAGTAGCTGGGGACTAGCGGGAAACTACGAGCAGTACTTC; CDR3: CASSWGLAGNYEQYF
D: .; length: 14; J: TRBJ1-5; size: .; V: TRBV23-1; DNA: TGCGCCGCGAAGGCGGGGGTTGGCAATCAGCCCCAGCATTTT; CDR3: CAAKAGVGNQPQHF
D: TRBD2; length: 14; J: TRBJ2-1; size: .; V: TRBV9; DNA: TGTGCCAGCAGCCCGAGGGGAGCGGGGGAAGAGCAGTTCTTC; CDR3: CASSPRGAGEEQFF
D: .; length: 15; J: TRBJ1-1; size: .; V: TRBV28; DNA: TGTGCCAGCATCCCCCGGGGGGTAAAGGGCACTGAAGCTTTCTTT; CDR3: CASIPRGVKGTEAFF
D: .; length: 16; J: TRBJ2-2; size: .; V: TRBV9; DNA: TGTGCCAGCAACTCCCTAGAGACCTCGAACACCGGGGAGCTGTTTTTT; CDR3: CASNSLETSNTGELFF
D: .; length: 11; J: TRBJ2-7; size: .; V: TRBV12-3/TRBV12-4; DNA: TGTGCCAGCAGTGAACTTTACGAGCAGTACTTC; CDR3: CASSELYEQYF
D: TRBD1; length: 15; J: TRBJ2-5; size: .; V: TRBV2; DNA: TGTGCCAGCAGGCGACAGGGGGGCTGGGGGGAGACCCAGTACTTC; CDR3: CASRRQGGWGETQYF
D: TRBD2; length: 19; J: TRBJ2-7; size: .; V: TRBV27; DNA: TGTGCCAGCAGTTTGCTAGCGGGGGGGCCGACGGGGAGCTCCTACGAGCAGTACTTC; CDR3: CASSLLAGGPTGSSYEQYF
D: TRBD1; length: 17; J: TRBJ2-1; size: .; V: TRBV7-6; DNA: TGTGCCAGCAGCTCCCGGACAGGGGGTTCCCTTTACAATGAGCAGTTCTTC; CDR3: CASSSRTGGSLYNEQFF
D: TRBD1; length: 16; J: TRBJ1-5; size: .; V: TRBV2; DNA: TGTGCCAGCACTGCCAGGGGCGCAGGGGGGAATCAGCCCCAGCATTTT; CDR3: CASTARGAGGNQPQHF
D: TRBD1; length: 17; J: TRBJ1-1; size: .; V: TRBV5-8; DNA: TGTGCCAGCAGCCCAAACTACCCGGGACAGAAGAACACTGAAGCTTTCTTT; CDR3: CASSPNYPGQKNTEAFF
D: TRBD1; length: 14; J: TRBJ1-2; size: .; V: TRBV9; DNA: TGTGCCAGCAGCGCGGGACAGGGGACCTATGGCTACACCTTC; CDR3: CASSAGQGTYGYTF
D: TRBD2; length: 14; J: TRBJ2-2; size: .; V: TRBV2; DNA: TGTGCCAGCAGTGAATCGGGGGGTACCGGGGAGCTGTTTTTT; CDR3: CASSESGGTGELFF